This T cell receptor (beta chain) was identified in a study of T cells in Graves' hyperthyroidism and ophthalmopathy. Amplification targeted TCR beta CDR3 regions from RNA transcripts. Carried out on the TCR CDR3, a first-round RT-PCR used the HTBI primer set. MiXCR was run by TCRdb on the multiplex PCR reads, yielding one entry per CDR3 protein. The sample shows approximately 380,000 distinct CDR3 sequences, 15% to 20% of them seen only once. Germline V gene data show CDR1 as MNHNS and CDR2 as SASEGT. Between the trimmed V and J ends, which lost 5 bases and 7 bases, there was a span of 11 bases. This CDR3 region has 12 residues. Ten or more counts support this clonotype.

The source material was blood. The TCR comes from a woman between 18 and 29 years old with Graves' hyperthyroidism. This chain connects TRBV6-1 to TRBJ1-1; D gene ambiguous. As DNA, the CDR3 is TGTGCCAGCAGTCCCCCTCGTGGTGAAGCTTTCTTT. It translates to CASSPPRGEAFF.